Below, 23 T cell receptor beta chains from the same sample are listed, as sequenced in a study of shared clonotypes between healthy human individuals. Method: immunoSEQ multiplex PCR; TCRdb's copy keeps in-frame clones and lacks some. Here the sample spans about 2.3 million clones, 93% being singletons. The sequencing sample was made of naive CD4+ T cells from PBMCs. Subset here: CD45RA+ positively selected. These receptors all stem from a man younger than 35 in good health. Some clones in this sample may be carry-over from other donors' samples.

As regards this clone: This CDR3 is also generated by other DNA sequences in the sample. The chain recombines TRBV29-1 with TRBJ1-2; D might be TRBD1 (5 bases). CDR3 length equals 13 residues. Germline-derived CDR1 and CDR2 are SQVTM and ANQGSEA. The V end lost 4 bases, the J end lost 0 bases, and 9 bases lay between the germline ends. In DNA form, the CDR3 reads TGCAGCGTTGGACAGCTTGCTAACTATGGCTACACCTTC. The encoded protein is CSVGQLANYGYTF.

This chain links TRBV4-1 with TRBJ2-1, with unresolved D. Per the germline V gene, CDR1 is MGHRA and CDR2 is YSYEKL. V gave up 1 base and J gave up 9 bases, with 19 bases separating them. The CDR3 spans 16 residues. The CDR3 region has the DNA TGCGCCAGCAGCCAAGCGCGAGTATCGAGCGCACGTGAGCAGTTCTTC. It translates to CASSQARVSSAREQFF.

CDR3 sequence (DNA): TGTGCCAGCAGCGCAACTTCAGATTATGGCTACACCTTC. It codes for CASSATSDYGYTF. The genes are TRBV9 and TRBJ1-2, with D hard to call. The CDR3 runs to 13 residues. Germline V gene data show CDR1 as SGDLS and CDR2 as YYNGEE. V was pared by 3 bases and J by 5 bases, with 11 bases between.

To note about this clone: In the same sample, other DNA sequences code for this CDR3. The chain recombines TRBV7-9 with TRBJ2-1; D is unresolved. CDR1 and CDR2 from the germline V gene are SEHNR and FQNEAQ (reference sequence). V lost 1 base, J lost 10 bases, and 5 bases lay in between. This CDR3 is 11 amino acids long. Here the CDR3 reads CASSLGREQFF. For the CDR3, the DNA is TGTGCCAGCAGCTTAGGCAGGGAGCAGTTCTTC.

With regard to this clone: At one end, the junction sequence differs from germline, possibly due to a read error. Other nucleotide sequences from this sample produce the same CDR3. V is TRBV15 and J is TRBJ1-4; 8 bases match TRBD1. Germline V gene data show CDR1 as LNHNV and CDR2 as YYDKDF (reference sequence). The CDR3 is 16 residues long. The DNA of the CDR3 is TGTGCCACCAGCCGAGACAGGGGTCGGTCTAATGAAAAACTGTTTTTT. Translated: CATSRDRGRSNEKLFF.

The chain combines TRBV5-1 with TRBJ2-7, with D tentatively TRBD1 or TRBD2 (5 bases each). Germline V CDR1 and CDR2: SGHRS, YFSETQ. The V and J ends lost 4 bases and 1 base respectively, with 15 bases between them. The CDR3 is made up of 15 amino acids. The CDR3 bases are TGCGCCAGCAGCCGAAACCGGGACGGGTCCTACGAGCAGTACTTC. Translation gives CASSRNRDGSYEQYF.

A note on this clone: Other DNA sequences in this specimen translate into the identical CDR3. CDR3 nucleotide sequence: TGCAGCGTTGGGGGGAGAGCTAACTATGGCTACACCTTC. As protein: CSVGGRANYGYTF. The chain recombines TRBV29-1 with TRBJ1-2; D possibly corresponds to TRBD1 (5 bases). Trimming shortened V by 4 bases and J by 0 bases, and 9 bases separated the two germline ends. The CDR3 runs 13 residues. Germline V CDR1 and CDR2: SQVTM, ANQGSEA.

About this clone: The same CDR3 can be traced to other DNA sequences in this sample. The gene calls are TRBV19 and TRBJ2-2; 8 nucleotides align to TRBD2. Germline assignment: CDR1 LNHDA and CDR2 SQIVND (reference sequence). CDR3 length: 15 residues. J gave up 5 bases and V 1 base, and 3 bases lay outside the gene matches. The CDR3 loop reads CASSIGGGNTGELFF. CDR3 DNA sequence: TGTGCCAGTAGTATAGGCGGGGGGAATACCGGGGAGCTGTTTTTT.

This chain joins TRBV5-1 and TRBJ2-3; 7 nucleotides align to TRBD2. The trim removed 0 bases at V and 4 bases at J, leaving 2 bases unmatched. The CDR3 extends over 14 amino acids. The germline V gene has CDR1 SGHRS and CDR2 YFSETQ. The CDR3 sequence: CASSLDAGADTQYF. DNA of the CDR3: TGCGCCAGCAGCTTGGACGCGGGAGCAGATACGCAGTATTTT. The full variable domain, in which reference TRBV5-1 and TRBJ2-3 provide the parts outside the CDR3, is KAGVTQTPRYLIKTRGQQVTLSCSPISGHRSVSWYQQTPGQGLQFLFEYFSETQRNKGNFPGRFSGRQFSNSRSEMNVSTLELGDSALYLCASSLDAGADTQYFGPGTRLTVL.

This chain links TRBV7-2 with TRBJ2-2, with 8 bases identical to TRBD1. Trimming cost V 2 bases and J 7 bases; bases outside gene matches: 6. Germline values: CDR1 SGHTA, CDR2 FQGNSA. CDR3 size: 15 residues. The CDR3 DNA sequence: TGTGCCAGCAGCTTAATGACAGGGGAGGACGGGGAGCTGTTTTTT. Translation gives CASSLMTGEDGELFF. The whole variable domain, remainder taken from reference TRBV7-2 and TRBJ2-2, is GAGVSQSPSNKVTEKGKDVELRCDPISGHTALYWYRQSLGQGLEFLIYFQGNSAPDKSGLPSDRFSAERTGGSVSTLTIQRTQQEDSAVYLCASSLMTGEDGELFFGEGSRLTVL.

Remarks on this clone: Distinct nucleotide sequences in the sample also encode this CDR3. The V and J genes are TRBV27 and TRBJ2-1, with D possibly TRBD2 on 6 matching bases. The V and J ends lost 4 bases and 0 bases respectively, with 10 bases between them. The CDR3 totals 15 residues. Germline V gene sequence: CDR1 MNHEY, CDR2 SMNVEV (reference sequence). CDR3 coding DNA: TGTGCCAGCAGTTCTAGCGTGAGCTCCTACAATGAGCAGTTCTTC. This sequence encodes CASSSSVSSYNEQFF.

The chain carries TRBV6-1 and TRBJ1-2, with 9 bases fitting TRBD1. Germline V gene data show CDR1 as MNHNS and CDR2 as SASEGT. There are 15 residues in the CDR3. With 5 bases clipped from V and 1 base from J, the junction kept 5 bases outside the gene matches. The chain's CDR3 is CASSLGTGINYGYTF. CDR3 nucleotide sequence: TGTGCCAGCAGTTTAGGGACAGGGATTAACTATGGCTACACCTTC.

The CDR3 DNA reads as TGTGCCAGTAGTAGGACAGGGAGCGACACTGAAGCTTTCTTT. As protein: CASSRTGSDTEAFF. The rearrangement links TRBV19 to TRBJ1-1; 8 bases map to TRBD1. Trimming cost V 4 bases and J 3 bases; bases outside gene matches: 4. This CDR3 has 14 amino acids. Germline V gives CDR1 LNHDA, CDR2 SQIVND (reference sequence).

V and J are TRBV21-1 and TRBJ2-1; TRBD1, as called in the table, went unchecked against the DNA. TRBV21-1 is classified as a pseudogene. This CDR3 has 17 residues. CDR3 DNA sequence: TGTGCCAGCAGCAACGTCTTTACCAGGGGTTTAGGGAATGAGCAGTTCTTC. It encodes CASSNVFTRGLGNEQFF.

The chain links TRBV5-1 to TRBJ2-1; no clear D gene. From germline, CDR1 is SGHRS and CDR2 YFSETQ. V lost 0 bases to trimming and J lost 6 bases, with 10 bases between them. The CDR3 loop spans 14 amino acids. CDR3 DNA sequence: TGCGCCAGCAGCTTGGGGGCCAGATCCAATGAGCAGTTCTTC. Residues: CASSLGARSNEQFF.

The chain couples TRBV29-1 to TRBJ2-7; D could derive from TRBD1 or TRBD2 (5 bases each). The CDR3 extends over 12 amino acids. Germline assignment: CDR1 SQVTM and CDR2 ANQGSEA. V dropped 7 bases and J dropped 3 bases, with 13 bases sitting between them. CDR3 region: CSGGASYYEQYF. For the CDR3, the DNA is TGCAGCGGAGGGGCATCTTACTACGAGCAGTACTTC.

The chain is built from TRBV4-2 and TRBJ2-3; D is ambiguous. There are 14 residues in the CDR3. With 2 bases removed from V and 5 bases from J, the gap between germline ends came to 11 bases. Germline CDR1 is LGHNA and CDR2 is YNFKEQ. The CDR3 is CASSQRLLGDTQYF. The DNA of the CDR3 is TGTGCCAGCAGCCAAAGACTCTTGGGAGATACGCAGTATTTT.

This chain's CDR3 is CASSPHRDQWAEAFF. CDR3 DNA: TGTGCCAGCTCACCTCACCGAGACCAATGGGCTGAAGCTTTCTTT. The chain carries TRBV18 and TRBJ1-1; no firm D call. Between the trimmed V and J ends, which lost 3 bases and 6 bases, there was a span of 17 bases. The CDR3 has 15 residues. CDR1 KGHSH and CDR2 LQKENI come from the germline V gene.

The rearrangement uses TRBV28 and TRBJ1-1; a possible D gene is TRBD1 (5 bases). V gave up 7 bases and J gave up 0 bases, with 9 bases separating them. This CDR3 is built from 13 residues. CDR1 and CDR2 (germline): MDHEN, SYDVKM. CDR3 loop: CASNEGLNTEAFF. CDR3 DNA: TGTGCCAGCAACGAGGGGTTGAACACTGAAGCTTTCTTT. The full variable domain, with the rest looked up from reference TRBV28 and TRBJ1-1, is DVKVTQSSRYLVKRTGEKVFLECVQDMDHENMFWYRQDPGLGLRLIYFSYDVKMKEKGDIPEGYSVSREKKERFSLILESASTNQTSMYLCASNEGLNTEAFFGQGTRLTVV.

The chain uses TRBV5-1 and TRBJ2-2; D gene uncertain. Germline lookup yields CDR1 SGHRS and CDR2 YFSETQ. The CDR3 is 16 residues long. Between the trimmed V and J ends, which lost 0 bases and 0 bases, there was a span of 9 bases. CDR3 bases: TGCGCCAGCAGCTTGGATCTGGATACGAACACCGGGGAGCTGTTTTTT. This encodes CASSLDLDTNTGELFF.

The J gene is TRBJ1-5, the V gene TRBV25-1; D perhaps matches TRBD1 (6 bases). Trimming stripped 6 bases from V and 8 bases from J, with 11 bases between. CDR3 length: 12 amino acids. Germline V CDR1 and CDR2: MGHDK, SYGVNS. In DNA form, the CDR3 reads TGTGCCAGCAGGGAAGGGGGGGAGCCCCAGCATTTT. Protein: CASREGGEPQHF.

Worth noting for this clone: Other DNA sequences from this sample encode an identical CDR3 as well. The V call is TRBV18, the J call TRBJ2-5; TRBD1 aligns across 7 bases. Germline V gene data show CDR1 as KGHSH and CDR2 as LQKENI. V was pared by 3 bases and J by 3 bases, with 7 bases of the junction left unmatched. The CDR3 totals 15 residues. In DNA form, the CDR3 reads TGTGCCAGCTCACCGCCGGGACAGAGGAAAGAGACCCAGTACTTC. Amino acid sequence: CASSPPGQRKETQYF.

The J gene is TRBJ2-1, the V gene TRBV9; no clear D gene. V lost 4 bases, J lost 2 bases, and 10 bases lay in between. Germline values: CDR1 SGDLS, CDR2 YYNGEE. The CDR3 sequence is 14 residues long. CDR3 coding DNA: TGTGCCAGCAGCTCTAGATTCACCTACAATGAGCAGTTCTTC. Protein product: CASSSRFTYNEQFF. The variable domain in full, with the rest retrieved from reference TRBV9 and TRBJ2-1, is DSGVTQTPKHLITATGQRVTLRCSPRSGDLSVYWYQQSLDQGLQFLIQYYNGEERAKGNILERFSAQQFPDLHSELNLSSLELGDSALYFCASSSRFTYNEQFFGPGTRLTVL.